The sequence of this TCR beta chain was determined in a study of T cell responses to AZD1222 COVID-19 vaccine. Study-wide points: Repertoire sampling occurred only after the peak T cell response.

Germline-derived CDR1 and CDR2 are GTSNPN and SVGIG (reference sequence). The CDR3 spans 11 residues. Trimming took 3 bases from V and 8 from J, leaving 7 bases between them. Some clones are missing from TCRdb's copy, which holds only in-frame ones; the method was immunoSEQ multiplex PCR. In the table there are about 180,000 clones, 85% to 90% of which are singletons. With regard to this clone: The target antigen is unknown.

The chain has TRBV30 and TRBJ2-2; no clear D gene. The TCR comes from an adult who received the MenACWY meningococcal vaccine as a control. The material sequenced was peripheral blood, taken 28 days after the second dose of the MenACWY control vaccine. The CDR3 protein is CAWRDWGELFF. The CDR3 DNA reads TGTGCCTGGAGGGATTGGGGGGAGCTGTTTTTT.